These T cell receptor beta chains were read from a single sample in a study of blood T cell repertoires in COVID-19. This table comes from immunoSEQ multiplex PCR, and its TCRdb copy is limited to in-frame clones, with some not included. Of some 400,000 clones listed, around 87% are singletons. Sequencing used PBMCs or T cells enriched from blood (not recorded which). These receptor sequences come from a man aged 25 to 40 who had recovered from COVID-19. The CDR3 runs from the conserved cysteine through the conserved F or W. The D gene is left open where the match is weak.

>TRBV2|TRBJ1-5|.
CASRRGDSNQPQHF
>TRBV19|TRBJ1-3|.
CASTLDSSGNTIYF
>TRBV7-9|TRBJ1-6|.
CASSFTGNYNSPLHF
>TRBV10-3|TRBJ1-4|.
CAISEGLYEKLFF
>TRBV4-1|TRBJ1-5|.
CASSHPRDDRPLWPQHF
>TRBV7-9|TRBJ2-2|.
CASPADTGELFF
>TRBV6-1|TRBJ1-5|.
CASSELRSLHF
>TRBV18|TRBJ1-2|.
CASSTQAGVGYTF
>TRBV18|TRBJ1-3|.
CASSPSGLNTIYF
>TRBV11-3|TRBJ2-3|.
CASSLYSGDTQYF
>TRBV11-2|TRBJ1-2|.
CASSFGGEYGYTF
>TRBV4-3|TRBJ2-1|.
CASSQRLAGFENEQFF
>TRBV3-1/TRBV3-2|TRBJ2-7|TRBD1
CASSHSYPGQGYEQYF
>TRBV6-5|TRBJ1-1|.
CASSYSRGTEAFF
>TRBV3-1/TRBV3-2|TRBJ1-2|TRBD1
CASSQDAGGIFGYTF
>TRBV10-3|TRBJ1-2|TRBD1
CAGRQGSDYGYTF
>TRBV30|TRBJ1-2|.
CAWSVTPRGGGYTF
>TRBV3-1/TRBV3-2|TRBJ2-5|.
CASSQQGTSGETQYF
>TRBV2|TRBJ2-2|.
CASSDPANTGELFF
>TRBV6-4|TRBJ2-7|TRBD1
CASSGTGIAYEQYF
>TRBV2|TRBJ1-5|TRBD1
CASSAGGKENQPQHF
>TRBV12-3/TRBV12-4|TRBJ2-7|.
CASSLGTIYEQYF
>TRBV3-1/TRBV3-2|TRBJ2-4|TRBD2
CASSPEWGTRHNIQYF
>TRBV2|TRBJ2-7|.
CASLRQDPYEQYF
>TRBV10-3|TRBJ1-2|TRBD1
CAITTDRATNYGYTF
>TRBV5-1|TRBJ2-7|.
CASSARPRGYEQYF
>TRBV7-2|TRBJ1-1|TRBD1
CASSSGQGSTEAFF
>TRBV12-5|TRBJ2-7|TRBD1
CASGPTGVYEQYF
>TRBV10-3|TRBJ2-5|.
CAISEVEETQYF
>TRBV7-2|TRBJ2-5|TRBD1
CASSLTGVLETQYF
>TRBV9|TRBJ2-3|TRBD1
CASSVWTGSTDTQYF
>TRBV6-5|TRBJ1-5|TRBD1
CASSPRQGRQPQHF
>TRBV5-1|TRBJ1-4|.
CASSFGRADEKLFF
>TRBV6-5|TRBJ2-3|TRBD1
CASRQGQFTDTQYF
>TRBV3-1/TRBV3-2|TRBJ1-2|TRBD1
CASSQVWGPDRGYGYTF
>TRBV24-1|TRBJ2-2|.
CATSDLGDFYTGELFF
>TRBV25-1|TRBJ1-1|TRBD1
CASSEGAGGVRAFF
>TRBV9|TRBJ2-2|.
CASSVAGQDTGELFF
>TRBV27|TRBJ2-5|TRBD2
CASSPLAGGSKETQYF
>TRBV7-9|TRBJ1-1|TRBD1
CASSDGQGNTEAFF
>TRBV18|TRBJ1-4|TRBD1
CASSPDRGYEKLFF
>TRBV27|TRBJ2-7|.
CASRPSGLAYEQYF
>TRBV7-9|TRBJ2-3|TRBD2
CASRPPGTSGGADTQYF
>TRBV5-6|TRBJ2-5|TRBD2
CASSLKLLAGDQETQYF
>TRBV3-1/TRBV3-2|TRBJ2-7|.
CASSQGGRYEQYF
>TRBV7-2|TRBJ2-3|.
CASSQNSQGDTQYF
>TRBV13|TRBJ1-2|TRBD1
CASSLGGRGDYGYTF
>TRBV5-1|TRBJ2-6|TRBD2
CASSRAPTSGDSSGANVLTF
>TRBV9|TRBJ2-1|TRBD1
CASSVGGGTGLSNEQFF
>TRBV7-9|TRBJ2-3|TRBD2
CASSLRPAGGGDTQYF
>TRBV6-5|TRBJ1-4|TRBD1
CASKRQGNEKLFF
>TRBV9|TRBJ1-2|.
CASSVVQGDGYTF
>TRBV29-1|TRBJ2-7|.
CSVRTADYEQYF
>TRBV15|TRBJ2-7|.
CATSRDDPGSYEQYF
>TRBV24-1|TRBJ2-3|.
CATSESRQTDTQYF
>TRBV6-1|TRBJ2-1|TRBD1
CASSEPRDRESSEQFF
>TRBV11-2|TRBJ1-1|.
CASSLSGGWTEAFF
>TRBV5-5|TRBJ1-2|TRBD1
CASSGGQGDYGYTF
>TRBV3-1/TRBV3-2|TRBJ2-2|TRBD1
CASSQAAGGISAGELFF
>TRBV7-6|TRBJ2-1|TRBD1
CASSPYPAGGNEQFF